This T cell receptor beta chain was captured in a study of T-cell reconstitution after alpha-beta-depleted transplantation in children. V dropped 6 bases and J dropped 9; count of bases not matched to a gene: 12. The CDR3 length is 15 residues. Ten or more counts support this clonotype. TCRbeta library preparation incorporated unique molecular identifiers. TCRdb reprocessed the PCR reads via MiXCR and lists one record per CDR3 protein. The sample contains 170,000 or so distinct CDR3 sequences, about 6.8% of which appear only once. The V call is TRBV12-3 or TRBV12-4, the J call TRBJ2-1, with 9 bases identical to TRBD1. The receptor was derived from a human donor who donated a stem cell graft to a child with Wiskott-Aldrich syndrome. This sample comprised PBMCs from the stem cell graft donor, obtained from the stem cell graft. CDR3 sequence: CASRGGTGTPGEQFF. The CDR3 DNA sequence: TGTGCCAGCAGGGGGGGGACAGGGACCCCCGGTGAGCAGTTCTTC.